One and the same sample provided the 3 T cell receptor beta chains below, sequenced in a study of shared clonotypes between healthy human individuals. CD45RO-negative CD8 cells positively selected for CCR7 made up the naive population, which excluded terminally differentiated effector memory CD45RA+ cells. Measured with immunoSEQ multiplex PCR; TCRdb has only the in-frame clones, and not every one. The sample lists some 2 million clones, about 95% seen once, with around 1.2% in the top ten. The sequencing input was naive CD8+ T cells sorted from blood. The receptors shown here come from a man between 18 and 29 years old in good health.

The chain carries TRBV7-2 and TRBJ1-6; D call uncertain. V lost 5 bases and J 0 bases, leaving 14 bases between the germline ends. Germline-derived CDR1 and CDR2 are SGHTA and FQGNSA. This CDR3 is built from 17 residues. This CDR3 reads CASSQDGPSSYNSPLHF. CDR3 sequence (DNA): TGTGCCAGCAGCCAAGACGGACCTAGCTCCTATAATTCACCCCTCCACTTT.

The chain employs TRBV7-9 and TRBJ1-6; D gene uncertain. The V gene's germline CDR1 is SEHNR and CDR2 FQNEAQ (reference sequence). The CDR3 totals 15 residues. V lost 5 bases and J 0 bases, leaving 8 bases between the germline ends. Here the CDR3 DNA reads TGTGCCAGCAGCCCTAGGAGCTCCTATAATTCACCCCTCCACTTT. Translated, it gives CASSPRSSYNSPLHF.

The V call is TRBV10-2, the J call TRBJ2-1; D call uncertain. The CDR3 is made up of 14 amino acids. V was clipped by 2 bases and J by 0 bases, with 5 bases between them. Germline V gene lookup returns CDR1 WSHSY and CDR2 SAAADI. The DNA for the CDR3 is TGCGCCAGCAGTGAGCTGGGCTCCTACAATGAGCAGTTCTTC. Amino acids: CASSELGSYNEQFF.